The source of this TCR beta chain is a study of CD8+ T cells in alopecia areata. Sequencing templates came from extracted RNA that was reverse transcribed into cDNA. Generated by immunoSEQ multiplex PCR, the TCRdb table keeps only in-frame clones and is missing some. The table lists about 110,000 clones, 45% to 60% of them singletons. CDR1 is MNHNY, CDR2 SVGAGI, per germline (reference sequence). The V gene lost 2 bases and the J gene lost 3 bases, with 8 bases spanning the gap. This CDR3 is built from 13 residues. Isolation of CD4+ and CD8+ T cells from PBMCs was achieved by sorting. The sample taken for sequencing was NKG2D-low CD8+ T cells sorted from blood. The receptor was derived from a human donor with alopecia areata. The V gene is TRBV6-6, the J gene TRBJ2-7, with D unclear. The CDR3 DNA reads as TGTGCCAGCAGTTACGGATTGGTCTACGAGCAGTACTTC. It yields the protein CASSYGLVYEQYF.